These T cell receptor beta chains were read from a single sample in a study of T cells in Graves' hyperthyroidism and ophthalmopathy. Via MiXCR, TCRdb re-called the multiplex PCR reads, giving one row per CDR3 protein. The sample holds hundreds of thousands of distinct CDR3 sequences; about 14% are singletons and the top ten take approximately 12%. The sequenced sample consisted of blood. The receptors come from a woman between 50 and 59 years old with Graves' ophthalmopathy. Each CDR3 is given with its conserved first and last residue. Each record gives: clone size, V gene, D gene, J gene, CDR3 protein, CDR3 DNA. The D gene is left open where the match is weak. Some rows mark clone size as missing; the rest say once, few, many or name a class of expanded clone.

>NA|TRBV7-2|TRBD2|TRBJ2-1
CASSLGPLAGGEQFF
TGTGCCAGCAGCTTAGGTCCCCTAGCGGGAGGCGAGCAGTTCTTC
>NA|TRBV7-3|TRBD1|TRBJ1-6
CASSPGQPNSPLHF
TGTGCCAGCAGCCCGGGACAGCCTAATTCACCCCTCCACTTT
>few|TRBV3-1|NA|TRBJ2-2
CASSSRGINTGELFF
TGTGCCAGCAGCTCCAGGGGAATCAACACCGGGGAGCTGTTTTTT
>NA|TRBV4-3|TRBD1|TRBJ2-3
CASSRQGERLDTQYF
TGCGCCAGCAGCCGACAGGGGGAGAGATTAGATACGCAGTATTTT
>many|TRBV28|NA|TRBJ2-7
CASSGLAFAEQYF
TGTGCCAGCAGTGGACTGGCCTTCGCCGAGCAGTACTTC
>many|TRBV28|TRBD2|TRBJ2-5
CASSTPTSGRGETQYF
TGTGCCAGCAGTACTCCGACTAGCGGGAGAGGGGAGACCCAGTACTTC
>once|TRBV27|TRBD1|TRBJ1-5
CASRKRQGIDQPQHF
TGTGCCAGCAGAAAAAGACAGGGCATCGATCAGCCCCAGCATTTT
>many|TRBV7-3|TRBD1|TRBJ2-1
CASSSGTGGEQFF
TGTGCCAGCAGCTCTGGGACAGGGGGCGAGCAGTTCTTC
>NA|TRBV15|NA|TRBJ2-3
CATSSSPTDTQYF
TGTGCCACCAGCAGCTCCCCCACAGATACGCAGTATTTT
>many|TRBV29-1|NA|TRBJ2-1
CSVTATLPSVRHNEQFF
TGCAGCGTAACTGCGACCCTGCCTAGCGTGCGGCACAATGAGCAGTTCTTC
>few|TRBV6-2/TRBV6-3|NA|TRBJ2-7
CASSGRGRGRLSDHEQYF
TGTGCCAGCAGCGGTCGGGGCCGTGGTCGGTTGTCAGACCACGAGCAGTACTTC
>many|TRBV7-6|NA|TRBJ1-1
CASSLGAGATNTEAFF
TGTGCCAGCAGCTTAGGAGCAGGGGCCACGAACACTGAAGCTTTCTTT
>NA|TRBV10-2|TRBD2|TRBJ2-3
CASRPSGPTDTQYF
TGCGCCAGCAGACCTAGCGGACCCACAGATACGCAGTATTTT
>NA|TRBV30|NA|TRBJ2-2
CAWSPETGNTGELFF
TGTGCCTGGAGTCCAGAAACAGGGAACACCGGGGAGCTGTTTTTT
>many|TRBV5-1|NA|TRBJ2-1
CASSLAPIPNNEQFF
TGCGCCAGCAGCTTGGCGCCCATCCCGAACAATGAGCAGTTCTTC
>many|TRBV2|NA|TRBJ1-5
CASSEMGGGNQPQHF
TGTGCCAGCAGTGAAATGGGTGGGGGCAATCAGCCCCAGCATTTT
>many|TRBV11-1|NA|TRBJ2-1
CASRNFGYNEQFF
TGTGCCAGCAGGAATTTCGGGTACAATGAGCAGTTCTTC
>many|TRBV5-1|NA|TRBJ2-4
CASSLDSGQNIQYF
TGCGCCAGCAGCTTGGACTCGGGACAAAACATTCAGTACTTC
>many|TRBV6-1|NA|TRBJ1-2
CASSTTGRDGYTF
TGTGCCAGCAGTACAACCGGCAGAGATGGCTACACCTTC
>NA|TRBV5-6|NA|TRBJ1-5
CASSLWRNQPQHF
TGTGCCAGCAGCTTGTGGAGAAATCAGCCCCAGCATTTT
>NA|TRBV9|NA|TRBJ1-3
CASSVGVDDSGNTIYF
TGTGCCAGCAGCGTAGGTGTGGACGACTCTGGAAACACCATATATTTT
>few|TRBV7-8|NA|TRBJ2-1
CASSLGVAIVHEQFF
TGTGCCAGCAGCTTAGGGGTAGCCATCGTCCATGAGCAGTTCTTC
>many|TRBV3-1|NA|TRBJ2-3
CASSQVQDTQYF
TGTGCCAGCAGCCAGGTCCAAGATACGCAGTATTTT
>few|TRBV15|TRBD1|TRBJ2-2
CATSRVGRGLTGELFF
TGTGCCACCAGCAGAGTTGGCAGGGGGCTCACCGGGGAGCTGTTTTTT
>NA|TRBV29-1|NA|TRBJ1-1
CSVGVRGGIEAFF
TGCAGCGTTGGGGTCAGGGGAGGGATTGAAGCTTTCTTT
>NA|TRBV9|NA|TRBJ2-4
CASSSGGPTKNIQYF
TGTGCCAGCAGCTCCGGGGGCCCCACCAAAAACATTCAGTACTTC
>few|TRBV20-1|NA|TRBJ2-7
CSATGAPGSSDEQYF
TGCAGTGCTACCGGAGCGCCCGGGAGCTCGGACGAGCAGTACTTC
>many|TRBV24-1|NA|TRBJ2-3
CAPPGQGTDTQYF
TGTGCCCCTCCCGGACAAGGCACAGATACGCAGTATTTT
>many|TRBV9|TRBD2|TRBJ2-1
CASSLGLAANNEQFF
TGTGCCAGCAGCCTAGGACTAGCGGCAAACAATGAGCAGTTCTTC
>many|TRBV2|NA|TRBJ1-4
CASQPTQRNEKLFF
TGTGCCAGCCAACCTACACAACGGAATGAAAAACTGTTTTTT
>many|TRBV12-3/TRBV12-4|NA|TRBJ2-5
CASSRTSTRGTQYF
TGTGCCAGCAGTCGCACTAGCACCAGAGGGACCCAGTACTTC
>few|TRBV12-3/TRBV12-4|NA|TRBJ2-2
CASRHRVPRTGGELFF
TGTGCCAGCAGACATAGGGTACCCAGGACGGGCGGGGAGCTGTTTTTT